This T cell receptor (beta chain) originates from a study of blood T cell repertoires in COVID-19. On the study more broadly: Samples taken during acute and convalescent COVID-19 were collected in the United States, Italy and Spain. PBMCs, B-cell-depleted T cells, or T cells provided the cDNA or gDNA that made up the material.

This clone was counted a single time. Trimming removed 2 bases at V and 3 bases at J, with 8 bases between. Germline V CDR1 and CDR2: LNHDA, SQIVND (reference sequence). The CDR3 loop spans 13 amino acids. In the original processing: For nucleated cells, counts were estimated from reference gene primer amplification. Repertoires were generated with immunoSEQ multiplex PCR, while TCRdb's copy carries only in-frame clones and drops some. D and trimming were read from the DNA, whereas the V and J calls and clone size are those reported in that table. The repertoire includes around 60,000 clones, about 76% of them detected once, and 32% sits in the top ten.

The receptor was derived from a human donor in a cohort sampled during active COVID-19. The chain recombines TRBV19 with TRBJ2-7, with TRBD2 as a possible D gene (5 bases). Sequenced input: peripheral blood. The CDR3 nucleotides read TGTGCCAGTAGTATAAGAGAGGGCTACGAGCAGTACTTC. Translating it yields CASSIREGYEQYF.